What follows describes a single T cell receptor beta chain. This entry belongs to a study of blood T cell repertoires in COVID-19. Study at large: Samples of COVID-19 (acute and convalescent) were obtained from the United States, Italy and Spain.

Clones were read by immunoSEQ multiplex PCR, and TCRdb kept only the in-frame ones, dropping some. The table lists 250,000 or so clones, approximately 84% of them singletons. V lost 4 bases and J 1 base, leaving 14 bases between the germline ends. The CDR3 loop spans 16 amino acids. The germline CDR1 and CDR2 sequences are MDHEN and SYDVKM. Cohorts were based on clinical histories the participants reported. The sequencing input was PBMCs or T cells enriched from blood (not recorded which). This sequence joins TRBV28 and TRBJ1-5; D is perhaps TRBD1 (5 bases). The receptor's source is a man aged 50-59 years who had recovered from COVID-19. Written as DNA, the CDR3 is TGTGCCAGCAGTTCCTTGCCGGGGGGAAGCAATCAGCCCCAGCATTTT. Its protein is CASSSLPGGSNQPQHF.